These 3 T cell receptor beta chains came from one sample sequenced in a study of T cell clones after liver transplantation. Method: immunoSEQ multiplex PCR; TCRdb's copy keeps in-frame clones and lacks some. The table shows 90,000 to 120,000 clones, with approximately 85% occurring only once. Source: CD4+ T cells from blood, taken before liver transplant. These receptors were obtained from a human donor who received a liver transplant.

The genes are TRBV19 and TRBJ2-1, with TRBD1 as a possible D gene (5 bases). The CDR3 covers 11 residues. V lost 8 bases and J 8 bases, leaving 10 bases between the germline ends. Germline-derived CDR1 and CDR2 are LNHDA and SQIVND (reference sequence). DNA for the CDR3: TGTGCCAGTCAAAGGGGCTATGAGCAGTTCTTC. Translation: CASQRGYEQFF.

V gene TRBV27 combines with J gene TRBJ2-1, with 8 nucleotides matching TRBD2. CDR3 size: 13 residues. Losses at the gene ends were 8 bases for V and 8 bases for J; bases not matched to a gene: 8. Germline V gene lookup returns CDR1 MNHEY and CDR2 SMNVEV (reference sequence). The CDR3 reads CASWAGGLDEQFF. CDR3 nucleotide sequence: TGTGCCAGCTGGGCGGGAGGTCTGGATGAGCAGTTCTTC.

This chain uses TRBV11-3 with TRBJ1-1, with a possible D match to TRBD1 (6 bases). CDR1 is SGHNT, CDR2 YENEEA, per germline. V was pared by 4 bases and J by 1 base, with 13 bases between. This CDR3 region has 15 residues. The CDR3 coding sequence is TGTGCCAGCAGCTCTACCCCGGGACAGAACACTGAAGCTTTCTTT. Its translation: CASSSTPGQNTEAFF.